These 4 T cell receptor beta chains came from one sample sequenced in a study of cytomegalovirus exposure and HLA in healthy donors. Primers: 60 Vbeta forward and 13 Jbeta reverse. The protocol was immunoSEQ multiplex PCR, while the TCRdb copy is restricted to in-frame clones and leaves out a portion. The sample has 150,000 or so clones, more than 60% seen once. Sequencing used PBMCs. The receptors stem from a woman between 40 and 55 years old in good health and CMV-seronegative.

Written as DNA, the CDR3 is TGTGCCAGCAGCGAATGGATGACTAGCGGGAGTAGTCCAGATACGCAGTATTTT. This sequence encodes CASSEWMTSGSSPDTQYF. The chain joins TRBV6-1 to TRBJ2-3; 12 nucleotides match TRBD2. The CDR3 has 18 residues. V shed 6 bases and J 4 bases; nucleotides not matched to a gene: 14. Germline V gives CDR1 MNHNS, CDR2 SASEGT.

The DNA of the CDR3 is TGCGCCAGCACCAGAAGAGGCGGGTACGAGCAGTACTTC. It yields the protein CASTRRGGYEQYF. The chain couples TRBV23-1 to TRBJ2-7, with D possibly matching TRBD2 (5 bases). TRBV23-1 is labeled an ORF, and its function is uncertain. V lost 7 bases and J 4 bases, leaving 14 bases between the germline ends. The CDR3 length is 13 residues.

This chain uses TRBV5-4 with TRBJ2-2; 8 nucleotides line up with TRBD1. Germline trimming cut 5 bases from V and 0 bases from J; bases unmatched to any gene: 9. This CDR3 region has 17 residues. Germline CDR1 is SGHNT and CDR2 is YYREEE (reference sequence). The CDR3 sequence: CASSRDPGQANTGELFF. The CDR3 DNA reads TGTGCCAGCAGTCGAGACCCGGGACAGGCGAACACCGGGGAGCTGTTTTTT.

This clone has more than one count but fewer than ten. The V call is TRBV30, the J call TRBJ1-2, with D perhaps TRBD1 (5 bases). The CDR3 has 11 residues. Germline V gene sequence: CDR1 GTSNPN, CDR2 SVGIG (reference sequence). The DNA for the CDR3 is TGTGCTCGAGGGGACTTCTATGGCTACACCTTC. Translating it yields CARGDFYGYTF.